This is a list of T cell receptor beta chains from one sample in a study of spatial heterogeneity in lung cancer. TCRdb re-called the 5' RACE reads through MiXCR, storing one row per CDR3 protein. The sample carries roughly 23,000 distinct CDR3 sequences, about 4.4% recorded once. The material was PBMCs, obtained at surgery. The source is a male donor with early-stage non-small cell lung cancer. CDR3s include the opening cysteine and the closing phenylalanine or tryptophan.

V gene: TRBV5-1
J gene: TRBJ2-5
CDR3 protein: CASSPGGSGGHLRLETQYF

V gene: TRBV29-1
J gene: TRBJ2-1
CDR3 protein: CSVEGDRGIYNEQFF

V gene: TRBV29-1
J gene: TRBJ2-3
CDR3 protein: CSVWGLANPTDTQYF

V gene: TRBV9
J gene: TRBJ2-3
CDR3 protein: CASSVAPSVTDTQYF

V gene: TRBV20-1
J gene: TRBJ2-3
CDR3 protein: CSAPRDGPTDTQYF

V gene: TRBV7-2
J gene: TRBJ2-1
CDR3 protein: CASTGRGLVFEQFF

V gene: TRBV18
J gene: TRBJ2-3
CDR3 protein: CASSQTSGGAGTDTQYF

V gene: TRBV6-5
J gene: TRBJ1-6
CDR3 protein: CASSYEGNSPLHF

V gene: TRBV28
J gene: TRBJ1-2
CDR3 protein: CASRSAGQAIGYTF

V gene: TRBV7-2
J gene: TRBJ2-3
CDR3 protein: CASSLVGTLAGGPADTQYF

V gene: TRBV2
J gene: TRBJ1-2
CDR3 protein: CASRGQDIGYTF

V gene: TRBV6-6
J gene: TRBJ2-2
CDR3 protein: CASRSGTGIVGELFF

V gene: TRBV3-1
J gene: TRBJ1-6
CDR3 protein: CASSPNEVPIAPLHF

V gene: TRBV19
J gene: TRBJ2-7
CDR3 protein: CASSIFYGPSYEQYF

V gene: TRBV6-1
J gene: TRBJ1-1
CDR3 protein: CASSEVAGGFTEAFF

V gene: TRBV15
J gene: TRBJ1-2
CDR3 protein: CATSPGDLVTYGYTF

V gene: TRBV7-2
J gene: TRBJ2-3
CDR3 protein: CASSPRGPDTDTQYF

V gene: TRBV6-5
J gene: TRBJ1-4
CDR3 protein: CASSPRLPNEKLFF

V gene: TRBV12-3/TRBV12-4
J gene: TRBJ2-5
CDR3 protein: CASKTGAQETQYF

V gene: TRBV14
J gene: TRBJ2-1
CDR3 protein: CASSQGLAGGGEQFF

V gene: TRBV7-2
J gene: TRBJ2-1
CDR3 protein: CASSLSRNEQFF

V gene: TRBV7-9
J gene: TRBJ2-5
CDR3 protein: CATRDKQETQYF

V gene: TRBV20-1
J gene: TRBJ2-1
CDR3 protein: CSALTQQGNEQFF

V gene: TRBV12-3/TRBV12-4
J gene: TRBJ2-1
CDR3 protein: CASSLRGSSYNEQFF

V gene: TRBV3-1
J gene: TRBJ2-5
CDR3 protein: CASSQVSPGLGKYF

V gene: TRBV18
J gene: TRBJ1-1
CDR3 protein: CASSAGTNPYEAFF

V gene: TRBV12-3/TRBV12-4
J gene: TRBJ2-6
CDR3 protein: CASSPSYSGANVLTF

V gene: TRBV19
J gene: TRBJ1-5
CDR3 protein: CASREAQPNQPQHF

V gene: TRBV3-1
J gene: TRBJ2-7
CDR3 protein: CASRRDTNSYEQYF

V gene: TRBV7-2
J gene: TRBJ1-3
CDR3 protein: CASSLASKTTIYF

V gene: TRBV5-1
J gene: TRBJ1-2
CDR3 protein: CASSFGESIDGYTF

V gene: TRBV14
J gene: TRBJ2-5
CDR3 protein: CASGKSFRETQYF

V gene: TRBV4-2
J gene: TRBJ1-5
CDR3 protein: CASSQDSNQPQHF

V gene: TRBV2
J gene: TRBJ2-7
CDR3 protein: CASREGREQYF

V gene: TRBV3-1
J gene: TRBJ2-1
CDR3 protein: CASSQSAGGPNEQFF

V gene: TRBV3-1
J gene: TRBJ2-7
CDR3 protein: CASSRPGVSYEQYF

V gene: TRBV7-8
J gene: TRBJ2-1
CDR3 protein: CASSPPGLAGANEQFF

V gene: TRBV6-4
J gene: TRBJ2-3
CDR3 protein: CASSEGAEDTQYF

V gene: TRBV7-2
J gene: TRBJ2-1
CDR3 protein: CASSLAIAGTGGVEKFF

V gene: TRBV18
J gene: TRBJ2-3
CDR3 protein: CASSPPASTDTQYF

V gene: TRBV7-9
J gene: TRBJ2-3
CDR3 protein: CASSFAWGASTDTQYF

V gene: TRBV24-1
J gene: TRBJ2-3
CDR3 protein: CATGSGSTDTQYF

V gene: TRBV7-2
J gene: TRBJ2-5
CDR3 protein: CASSWGGGAETQYF

V gene: TRBV25-1
J gene: TRBJ2-1
CDR3 protein: CASSDPASGGWSEQFF

V gene: TRBV12-3/TRBV12-4
J gene: TRBJ1-5
CDR3 protein: CASSFRDGANQPQHF

V gene: TRBV2
J gene: TRBJ2-1
CDR3 protein: CADGGAGGMSHEQFF

V gene: TRBV27
J gene: TRBJ2-6
CDR3 protein: CASSLAGASGANVLTF

V gene: TRBV10-2
J gene: TRBJ2-5
CDR3 protein: CASSVSGRALETQYF

V gene: TRBV29-1
J gene: TRBJ2-3
CDR3 protein: CSVVRDTQYF

V gene: TRBV7-2
J gene: TRBJ2-3
CDR3 protein: CASSLASGGTTDTQYF

V gene: TRBV29-1
J gene: TRBJ2-4
CDR3 protein: CSVEMTGGDIQYF

V gene: TRBV24-1
J gene: TRBJ1-1
CDR3 protein: CATSNGDFTEAFF

V gene: TRBV6-1
J gene: TRBJ1-1
CDR3 protein: CASTPGQGTNTEAFF

V gene: TRBV7-2
J gene: TRBJ2-2
CDR3 protein: CASSLFTGAVRRGTGELFF

V gene: TRBV20-1
J gene: TRBJ1-2
CDR3 protein: CSATKTGLKRLGGYTF

V gene: TRBV6-6
J gene: TRBJ1-4
CDR3 protein: CASSIRGEEKLFF

V gene: TRBV28
J gene: TRBJ2-5
CDR3 protein: CASKQGHSETQYF

V gene: TRBV2
J gene: TRBJ2-5
CDR3 protein: CASSAGEQETQYF

V gene: TRBV20-1
J gene: TRBJ1-3
CDR3 protein: CSANSRGHGNTIYF